This T cell receptor (beta chain) comes out of a study of T cell repertoires in cytomegalovirus infection (dated by TCRdb to 2018 to 2020). Background on the whole study: Peptide stimulations targeted recently identified HLA-C-restricted CMV epitopes, whose presentation resists viral immunomodulation, together with well-studied HLA-B-restricted epitopes. Donor HLA type was relevant to the analysis, because carriage of CMV infection together with the matching HLA type was indicated by public TCR beta signatures. General findings and caveats noted by the study authors: The ex vivo response was dominated by HLA-C-restricted CMV-specific TCR beta clonotypes, which also provided the single most frequent clonotype in two of eight donors. Carriers of CMV infection plus the relevant HLA type were discriminated by the cumulative frequency of public TCR beta family members in the study cohort and in an independent roughly 370-donor cohort.

A note on this clonotype: What antigen it recognizes has not been identified. Within one base of it there is no much larger clone, and no base qualities were kept.

V is pared back by 4 bases and J by 4 bases, with 23 bases lying between the germline termini. From its cysteine to its phenylalanine, the CDR3 spans 17 amino acids. Kept here is only the CDR3 DNA, which spans 51 bases and is read in frame from base 1. Via the germline V gene, CDR1 is SGHRS and CDR2 YFSETQ. Sequencing was carried out with an Illumina HiSeq 1500. In TCRdb, the public reads were trimmed at Q25 with fastp and aligned with MiXCR, with productive beta chains retained. Records with the same CDR3 protein are collapsed into one entry carrying the most frequent genes and DNA. Within this sample are about 470,000 distinct CDR3 sequences, with about 42% of them counted one time only. The ten biggest clones cover roughly two fifths of the sample. Explained via the paper, the treatment or condition label denotes: in vitro stimulation with specific CMV peptide epitopes to enrich CMV-specific T cells.

Sequenced here: cultured PBMCs, sampled from culture after CMV antigen stimulation. This TCR was sampled from a human donor in good health (CMV status not recorded). Some clones in this sample may be carry-over from other donors' samples. The V gene is TRBV5-1 and the J gene is TRBJ2-5; perhaps TRBD2 is the D gene, with 7 bases matching. The nucleotides are TGCGCCAGCAGCCCCTTGGCGGGGGCCGGCCATGGAGAGACCCAGTACTTC. The resulting protein is CASSPLAGAGHGETQYF.